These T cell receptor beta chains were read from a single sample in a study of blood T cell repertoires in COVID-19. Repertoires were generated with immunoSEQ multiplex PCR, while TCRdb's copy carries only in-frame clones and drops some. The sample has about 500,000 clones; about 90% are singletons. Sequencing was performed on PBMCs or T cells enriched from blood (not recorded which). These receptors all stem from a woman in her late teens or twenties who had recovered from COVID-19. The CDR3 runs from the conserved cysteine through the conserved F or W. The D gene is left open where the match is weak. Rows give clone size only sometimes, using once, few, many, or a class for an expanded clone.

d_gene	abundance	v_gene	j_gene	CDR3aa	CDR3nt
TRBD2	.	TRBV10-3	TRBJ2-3	CAISQTSGGPREQYF	TGTGCCATCAGCCAGACTAGCGGGGGCCCCAGGGAGCAGTATTTT
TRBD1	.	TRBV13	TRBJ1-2	CASSLAPGGAGGYTF	TGTGCCAGCAGCTTAGCTCCAGGGGGTGCTGGTGGCTACACCTTC
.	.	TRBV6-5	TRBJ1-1	CASRMDFTNTEAFF	TGTGCCAGCAGGATGGACTTCACGAACACTGAAGCTTTCTTT
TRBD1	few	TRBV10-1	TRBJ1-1	CASSRGVAEGMPFF	TGCGCCAGCAGCAGGGGGGTGGCAGAGGGCATGCCTTTCTTT
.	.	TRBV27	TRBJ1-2	CASSTTVRAHHYGYTF	TGTGCCAGCAGCACGACAGTTCGCGCGCATCACTATGGCTACACCTTC
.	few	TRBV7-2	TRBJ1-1	CASSSGQSREAFF	TGTGCCAGCAGCTCCGGACAATCTAGGGAAGCTTTCTTT
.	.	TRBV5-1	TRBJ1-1	CASSLVSSNTEAFF	TGCGCCAGCAGCTTGGTATCTTCGAACACTGAAGCTTTCTTT
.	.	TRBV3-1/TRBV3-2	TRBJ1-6	CASSQDPLGGVDVLHF	TGTGCCAGCAGCCAAGATCCCCTGGGAGGGGTGGACGTTCTCCACTTT
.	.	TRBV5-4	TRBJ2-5	CASSSPTRQETQYF	TGTGCCAGCAGCTCCCCGACTCGACAAGAGACCCAGTACTTC
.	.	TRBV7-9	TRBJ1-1	CASSSLRAWGTEAFF	TGTGCCAGCAGCTCGCTCAGGGCTTGGGGCACTGAAGCTTTCTTT
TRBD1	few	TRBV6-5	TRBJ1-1	CASFHGQVQWAFF	TGTGCCAGCTTCCACGGACAGGTACAATGGGCTTTCTTT
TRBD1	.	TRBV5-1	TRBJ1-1	CASSSGQGETEAFF	TGCGCCAGCAGCTCTGGACAGGGAGAGACTGAAGCTTTCTTT
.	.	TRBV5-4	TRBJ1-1	CASSGATRQKNTEAFF	TGTGCCAGCAGCGGGGCGACCCGTCAGAAGAACACTGAAGCTTTCTTT
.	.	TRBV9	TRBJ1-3	CASSVGWGAGNTIYF	TGTGCCAGCAGCGTAGGATGGGGGGCTGGAAACACCATATATTTT
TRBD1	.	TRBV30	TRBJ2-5	CAWRTGQGRGETQYF	TGTGCCTGGAGAACGGGACAGGGGAGAGGGGAGACCCAGTACTTC
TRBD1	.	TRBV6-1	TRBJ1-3	CASSASLTGTGNTIYF	TGTGCCAGCAGTGCGAGCTTGACAGGGACTGGAAACACCATATATTTT
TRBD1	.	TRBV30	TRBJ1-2	CAWSGDSRAGYTF	TGTGCCTGGAGTGGGGACAGTCGAGCGGGCTACACCTTC